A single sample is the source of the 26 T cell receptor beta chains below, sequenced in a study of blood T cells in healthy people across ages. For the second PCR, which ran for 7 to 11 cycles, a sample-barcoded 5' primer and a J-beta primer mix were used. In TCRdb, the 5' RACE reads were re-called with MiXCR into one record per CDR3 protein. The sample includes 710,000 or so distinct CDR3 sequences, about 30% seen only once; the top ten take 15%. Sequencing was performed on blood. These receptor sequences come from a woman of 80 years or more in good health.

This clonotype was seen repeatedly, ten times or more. The CDR3 is CAANPSDGLHTDTQYF. CDR3 nucleotides: TGTGCCGCCAACCCTTCGGACGGACTGCACACAGATACGCAGTATTTT. The V gene is TRBV7-9, the J gene TRBJ2-3; maybe TRBD2 (5 bases). From germline, CDR1 is SEHNR and CDR2 FQNEAQ (reference sequence). The ends were cut back, 11 bases at V and 2 bases at J, with 23 bases in the middle. This CDR3 has 16 amino acids.

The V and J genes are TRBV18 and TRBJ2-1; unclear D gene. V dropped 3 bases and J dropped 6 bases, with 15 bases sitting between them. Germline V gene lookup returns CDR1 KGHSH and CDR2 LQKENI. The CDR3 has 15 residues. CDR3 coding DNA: TGTGCCAGCTCACCGATTCCTCGACCGTCCAATGAGCAGTTCTTC. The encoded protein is CASSPIPRPSNEQFF.

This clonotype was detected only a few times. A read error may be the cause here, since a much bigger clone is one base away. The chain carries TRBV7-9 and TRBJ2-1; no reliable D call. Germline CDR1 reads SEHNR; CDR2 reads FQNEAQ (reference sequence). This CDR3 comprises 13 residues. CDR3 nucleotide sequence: TGTTCCAGCAGCTTAGTCGACTCCCTGGAGCAGTTCTTC. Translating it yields CSSSLVDSLEQFF.

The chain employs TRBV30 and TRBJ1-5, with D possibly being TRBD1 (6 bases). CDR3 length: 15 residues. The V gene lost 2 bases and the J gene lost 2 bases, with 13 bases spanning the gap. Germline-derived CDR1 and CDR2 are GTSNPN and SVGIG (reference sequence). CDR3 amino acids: CAWSSGAYGNQPQHF. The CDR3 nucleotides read TGTGCCTGGAGTTCAGGGGCATATGGCAATCAGCCCCAGCATTTT. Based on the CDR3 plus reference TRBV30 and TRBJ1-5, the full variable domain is SQTIHQWPATLVQPVGSPLSLECTVEGTSNPNLYWYRQAAGRGLQLLFYSVGIGQISSEVPQNLSASRPQDRQFILSSKKLLLSDSGFYLCAWSSGAYGNQPQHFGDGTRLSIL.

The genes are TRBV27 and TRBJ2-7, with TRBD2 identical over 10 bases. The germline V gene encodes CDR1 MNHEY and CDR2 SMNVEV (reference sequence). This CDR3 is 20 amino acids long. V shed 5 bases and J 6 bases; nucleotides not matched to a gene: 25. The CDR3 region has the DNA TGTGCCAGCAGTCGAAATGGACTAGCGGACGATACAAACCTCGCGGGCGAGCAGTACTTC. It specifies CASSRNGLADDTNLAGEQYF.

In nucleotides, the CDR3 is TGTGCCAGCAGCGTAAGGGGGACAGGGATCTCTGGGGCCAACGTCCTGACTTTC. This translates into CASSVRGTGISGANVLTF. J is TRBJ2-6 and V is TRBV9; the match to TRBD1 covers 9 bases. J gave up 0 bases and V 1 base, and 5 bases lay outside the gene matches. The CDR3 is 18 residues long. CDR1 and CDR2 (germline): SGDLS, YYNGEE.

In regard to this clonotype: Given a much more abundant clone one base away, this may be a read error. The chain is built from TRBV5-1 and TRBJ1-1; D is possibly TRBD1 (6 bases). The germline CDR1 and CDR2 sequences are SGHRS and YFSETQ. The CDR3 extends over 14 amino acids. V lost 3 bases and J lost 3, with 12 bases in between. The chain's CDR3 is CASSWDGGDTEAFF. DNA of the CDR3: TGCGCCAGCAGCTGGGATGGGGGCGACACTGAAGCTTTCTTT.

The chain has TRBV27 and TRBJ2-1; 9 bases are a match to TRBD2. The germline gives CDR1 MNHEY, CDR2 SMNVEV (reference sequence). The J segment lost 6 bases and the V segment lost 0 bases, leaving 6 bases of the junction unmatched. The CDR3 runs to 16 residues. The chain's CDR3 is CASSLSPAGGLNEQFF. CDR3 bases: TGTGCCAGCAGTTTATCTCCAGCGGGGGGCCTCAATGAGCAGTTCTTC.

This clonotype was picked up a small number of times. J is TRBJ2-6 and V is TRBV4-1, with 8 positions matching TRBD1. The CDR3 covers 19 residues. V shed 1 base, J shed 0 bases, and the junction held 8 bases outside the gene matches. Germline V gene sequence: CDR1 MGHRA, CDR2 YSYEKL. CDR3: CASSQAPGTGSSGANVLTF. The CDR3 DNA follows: TGCGCCAGCAGCCAAGCCCCCGGGACAGGTTCCTCTGGGGCCAACGTCCTGACTTTC.

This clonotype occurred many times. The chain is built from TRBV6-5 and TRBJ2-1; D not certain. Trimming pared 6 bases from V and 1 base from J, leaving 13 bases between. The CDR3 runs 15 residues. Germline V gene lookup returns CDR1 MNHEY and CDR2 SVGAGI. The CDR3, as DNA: TGTGCCAGCAGCCGACGGAGCCCTTCCTACAATGAGCAGTTCTTC. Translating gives CASSRRSPSYNEQFF.

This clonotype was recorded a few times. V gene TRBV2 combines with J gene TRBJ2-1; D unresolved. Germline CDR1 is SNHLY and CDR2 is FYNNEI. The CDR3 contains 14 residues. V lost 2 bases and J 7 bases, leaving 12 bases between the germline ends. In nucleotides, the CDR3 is TGTGCCAGCAGTGAACTGGCTAGGTTAAATGAGCAGTTCTTC. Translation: CASSELARLNEQFF.

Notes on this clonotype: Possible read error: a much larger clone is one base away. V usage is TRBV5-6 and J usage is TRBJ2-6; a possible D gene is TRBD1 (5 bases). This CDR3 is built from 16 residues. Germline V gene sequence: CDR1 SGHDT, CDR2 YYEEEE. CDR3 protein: CASSPDGRSGANVRTF. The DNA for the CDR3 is TGTGCCAGCAGCCCGGACGGTCGATCTGGGGCCAACGTCCGGACTTTC. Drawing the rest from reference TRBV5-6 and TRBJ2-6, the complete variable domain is DAGVTQSPTHLIKTRGQQVTLRCSPKSGHDTVSWYQQALGQGPQFIFQYYEEEERQRGNFPDRFSGHQFPNYSSELNVNALLLGDSALYLCASSPDGRSGANVRTFGAGSRLTVL.

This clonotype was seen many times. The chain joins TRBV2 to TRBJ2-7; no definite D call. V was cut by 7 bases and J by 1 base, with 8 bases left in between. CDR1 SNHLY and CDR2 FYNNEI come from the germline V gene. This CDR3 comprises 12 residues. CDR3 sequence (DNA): TGTGCCAGCAAAGAGGCTTCCTACGAGCAGTACTTC. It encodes CASKEASYEQYF.

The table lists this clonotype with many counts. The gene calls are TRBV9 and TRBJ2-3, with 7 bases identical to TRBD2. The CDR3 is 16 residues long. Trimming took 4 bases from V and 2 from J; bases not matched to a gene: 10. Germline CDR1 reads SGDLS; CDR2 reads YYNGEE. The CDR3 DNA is TGTGCCAGCAGCACCTCCTGGGAGGGGTACACAGATACGCAGTATTTT. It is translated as CASSTSWEGYTDTQYF. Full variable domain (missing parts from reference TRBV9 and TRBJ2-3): DSGVTQTPKHLITATGQRVTLRCSPRSGDLSVYWYQQSLDQGLQFLIQYYNGEERAKGNILERFSAQQFPDLHSELNLSSLELGDSALYFCASSTSWEGYTDTQYFGPGTRLTVL.

Here the CDR3 reads CASSGRTSGDAFF. The CDR3 nucleotides read TGTGCCAGCAGTGGCCGGACGTCGGGGGACGCTTTCTTT. The chain employs TRBV6-1 and TRBJ1-1; a weak D match, TRBD1 (5 bases). CDR3 length: 13 residues. Germline CDR1 MNHNS, CDR2 SASEGT. Trimming removed 4 bases at V and 11 bases at J, with 17 bases between.

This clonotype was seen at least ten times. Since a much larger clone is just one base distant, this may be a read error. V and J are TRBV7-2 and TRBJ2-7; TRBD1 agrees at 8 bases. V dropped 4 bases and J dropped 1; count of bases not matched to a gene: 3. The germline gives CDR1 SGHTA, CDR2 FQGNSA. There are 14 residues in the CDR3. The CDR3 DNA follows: TGTGCCAGCAGCTGGCAGGGGGCTTCCTACGAGCAGTACTTC. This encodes CASSWQGASYEQYF.

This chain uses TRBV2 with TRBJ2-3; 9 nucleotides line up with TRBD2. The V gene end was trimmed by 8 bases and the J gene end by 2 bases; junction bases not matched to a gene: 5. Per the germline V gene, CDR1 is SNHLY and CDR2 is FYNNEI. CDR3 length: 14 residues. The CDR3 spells CASGERGATDTQYF. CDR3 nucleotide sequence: TGTGCCAGCGGAGAGCGGGGGGCCACAGATACGCAGTATTTT.

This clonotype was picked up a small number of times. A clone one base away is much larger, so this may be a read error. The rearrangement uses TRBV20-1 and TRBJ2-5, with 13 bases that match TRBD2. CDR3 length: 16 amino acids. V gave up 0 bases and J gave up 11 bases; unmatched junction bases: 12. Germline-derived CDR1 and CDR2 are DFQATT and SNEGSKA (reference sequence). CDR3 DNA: TGCAGTGCTAGAGACGCGACTAGCGGGGGGATGTATGAGCAGTACTTC. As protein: CSARDATSGGMYEQYF.

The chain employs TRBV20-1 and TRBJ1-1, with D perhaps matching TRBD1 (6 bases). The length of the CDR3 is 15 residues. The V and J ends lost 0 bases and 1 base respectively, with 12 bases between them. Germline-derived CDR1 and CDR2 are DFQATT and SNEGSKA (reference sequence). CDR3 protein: CSARDMGGSNTEAFF. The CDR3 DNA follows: TGCAGTGCTAGAGATATGGGGGGCTCGAACACTGAAGCTTTCTTT.

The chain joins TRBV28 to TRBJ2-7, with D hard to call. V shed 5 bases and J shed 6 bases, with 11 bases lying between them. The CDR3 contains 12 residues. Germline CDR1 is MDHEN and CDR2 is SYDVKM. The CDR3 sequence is CASSRANLEQYF. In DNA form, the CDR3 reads TGTGCCAGCAGTAGGGCCAACCTCGAGCAGTACTTC.

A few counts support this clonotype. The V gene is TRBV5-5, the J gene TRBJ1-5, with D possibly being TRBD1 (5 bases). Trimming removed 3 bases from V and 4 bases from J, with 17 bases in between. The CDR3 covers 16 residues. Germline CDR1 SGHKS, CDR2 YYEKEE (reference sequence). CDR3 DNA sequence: TGTGCCAGCAGCTCTTTACCAGCCCAGGGAAATCAGCCCCAGCATTTT. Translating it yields CASSSLPAQGNQPQHF.

CDR3 loop: CASPVAGHQETQYF. CDR3 in DNA: TGTGCCAGCCCCGTGGCAGGACACCAAGAGACCCAGTACTTC. The genes are TRBV2 and TRBJ2-5; D call uncertain. Trimming took off 8 bases at V and 0 bases at J, with 13 bases between the two ends. This CDR3 region has 14 residues. The germline gives CDR1 SNHLY, CDR2 FYNNEI.

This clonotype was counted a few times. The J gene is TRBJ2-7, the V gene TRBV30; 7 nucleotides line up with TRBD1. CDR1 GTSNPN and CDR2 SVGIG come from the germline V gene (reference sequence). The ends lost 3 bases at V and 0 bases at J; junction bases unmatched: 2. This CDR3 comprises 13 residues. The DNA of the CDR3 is TGTGCCTGGAGGACAGGGCACTCCTACGAGCAGTACTTC. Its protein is CAWRTGHSYEQYF.

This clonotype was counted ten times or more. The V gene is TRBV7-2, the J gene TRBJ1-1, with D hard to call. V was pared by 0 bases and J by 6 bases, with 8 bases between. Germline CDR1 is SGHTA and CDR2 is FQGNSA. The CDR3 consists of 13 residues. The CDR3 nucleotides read TGTGCCAGCAGCTTAGCCGGCCGGGCTGAAGCTTTCTTT. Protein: CASSLAGRAEAFF. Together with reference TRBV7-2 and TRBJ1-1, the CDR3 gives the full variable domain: GAGVSQSPSNKVTEKGKDVELRCDPISGHTALYWYRQSLGQGLEFLIYFQGNSAPDKSGLPSDRFSAERTGGSVSTLTIQRTQQEDSAVYLCASSLAGRAEAFFGQGTRLTVV.

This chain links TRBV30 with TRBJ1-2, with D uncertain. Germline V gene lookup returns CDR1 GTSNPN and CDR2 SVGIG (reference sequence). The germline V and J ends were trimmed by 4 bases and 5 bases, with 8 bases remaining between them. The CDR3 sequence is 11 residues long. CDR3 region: CAWTEGYGYTF. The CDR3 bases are TGTGCCTGGACTGAGGGATATGGCTACACCTTC.

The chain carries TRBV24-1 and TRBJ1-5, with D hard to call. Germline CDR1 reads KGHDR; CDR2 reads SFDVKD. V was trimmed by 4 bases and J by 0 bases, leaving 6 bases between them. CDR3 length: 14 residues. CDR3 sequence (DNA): TGTGCCACCAGTGAGTCGTATAGCAATCAGCCCCAGCATTTT. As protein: CATSESYSNQPQHF.